This T cell receptor beta chain was obtained from a study of PD-1 blockade in classical Hodgkin lymphoma. The time point was: cycle 4 day 1 (C4D1), after about 6 weeks of nivolumab. Every one of the patients relapsed after autologous stem cell transplantation (brentuximab vedotin exposure was variable). The germline V and J ends were trimmed by 0 bases and 5 bases, with 20 bases remaining between them. The CDR3 is 17 residues long. The germline CDR1 and CDR2 sequences are SGHRS and YFSETQ. General observations from the study: It was CD4+ TCR diversity, not CD8+, that rose significantly by C4D1.

Generated by immunoSEQ multiplex PCR, the TCRdb table keeps only in-frame clones and is missing some. The table lists 75,000 to 100,000 clones, 85% to 95% of them singletons, with 2% in the top ten. This clone was picked up one time. Antigen specificity is unknown. Sequences were derived from peripheral blood mononuclear cells (PBMCs), sampled before the fourth cycle of nivolumab. The receptor comes from a human donor with classical Hodgkin lymphoma. The chain combines TRBV5-1 with TRBJ1-1, with a weak D call TRBD1 (5 bases). CDR3 nucleotide sequence: TGCGCCAGCAGCTTGGAGGGACCTTTAGTAAGGGGAACTGAAGCTTTCTTT. Its protein product is CASSLEGPLVRGTEAFF.